This T cell receptor (beta chain) was obtained from a study of blood T cell dynamics during melanoma immunotherapy. Study context: Standard first-line treatment here was pembrolizumab or nivolumab plus ipilimumab in metastatic melanoma.

This CDR3 region has 15 residues. Per the germline V gene, CDR1 is MNHNY and CDR2 is SVGAGI (reference sequence). V was cut by 3 bases and J by 1 base, with 12 bases left in between. Time point given: week 3, after first cycle of checkpoint inhibitor. Every bulk PBMC sample received the same 350 ng of DNA. Method: immunoSEQ multiplex PCR; TCRdb's copy keeps in-frame clones and lacks some. The sample has about 9,000 clones, 85% to 90% seen once. This sequence joins TRBV6-6 and TRBJ1-1, with D maybe TRBD1 (5 bases). This sample comprised blood, obtained from a patient treated with checkpoint blockade. This TCR was recovered from a human donor with melanoma. CDR3 in amino acids: CASSYPGSGNTEAFF. The CDR3 DNA reads TGTGCCAGCAGTTATCCAGGGTCTGGGAACACTGAAGCTTTCTTT.